This TCR beta chain was sequenced during a study of T cell repertoires in cytomegalovirus infection. Turning to the study itself: Indications came from public TCR beta signatures; they pointed to CMV infection and to a matching HLA type.

Study-wide findings and caveats: Carriers of CMV plus the relevant HLA were identified by cumulative public TCR beta family frequency. Dominating the ex vivo response were TCR beta clonotypes that were CMV-specific and HLA-C-restricted.

The CDR3 is 17 amino acids. V gave up 0 bases and J gave up 3 bases; unmatched junction bases: 14. The germline gives CDR1 DFQATT, CDR2 SNEGSKA (reference sequence). Worth noting for this clonotype: The antigen remains undetermined.

TCRdb processed the reads anew with MiXCR; each CDR3 protein has one entry. This sample yields about 490,000 distinct CDR3 sequences, of which more than 15% are seen a single time; roughly a quarter belongs to the top ten. This chain joins TRBV20-1 and TRBJ2-7; 7 bases fit TRBD2. The clonotype originates from a human donor in good health (CMV status not recorded). Some clones in this sample may be carry-over from other donors' samples. The material sequenced was CD8+ T cells from PBMCs. CDR3 residues: CSARDPLFPSGHYEQYF. For the CDR3, the DNA is TGCAGTGCTAGAGATCCTCTCTTTCCTAGCGGCCACTACGAGCAGTACTTC.